This TCR beta chain was sequenced in a study of T-cell reconstitution after alpha-beta-depleted transplantation in children. Construction of the TCRbeta library involved unique molecular identifiers. TCRdb reanalysed the PCR reads using MiXCR and keeps one entry per CDR3 protein. This table holds some 600,000 distinct CDR3 sequences, roughly 13% found once. This clonotype was observed many times. The J segment lost 16 bases and the V segment lost 4 bases, leaving 12 bases of the junction unmatched. This CDR3 is 13 amino acids long. Here the sequenced sample was PBMCs, mostly from graft donor cells, taken 360 days after TCRalphabeta/CD19-depleted stem cell transplant. The origin of this receptor is a male patient younger than 18 who had a stem cell transplant for acute myeloid leukemia, so the T cells may come from the graft donor. This chain uses TRBV12-3 or TRBV12-4 with TRBJ2-4; 8 bases line up with TRBD1. This CDR3 is CASSSGGGGAGYF. The CDR3 coding sequence is TGTGCCAGCAGTTCAGGGGGCGGTGGGGCTGGATACTTC.